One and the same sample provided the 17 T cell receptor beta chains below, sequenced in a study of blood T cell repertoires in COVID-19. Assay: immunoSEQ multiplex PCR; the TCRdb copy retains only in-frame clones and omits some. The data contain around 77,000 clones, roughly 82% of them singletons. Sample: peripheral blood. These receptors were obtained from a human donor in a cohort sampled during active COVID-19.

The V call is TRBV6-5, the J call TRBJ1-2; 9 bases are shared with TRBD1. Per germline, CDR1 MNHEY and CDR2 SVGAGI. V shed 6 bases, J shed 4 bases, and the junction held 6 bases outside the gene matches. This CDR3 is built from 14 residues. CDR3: CASRRDRDSYGYTF. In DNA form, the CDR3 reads TGTGCCAGCAGGCGGGACAGGGACTCCTATGGCTACACCTTC.

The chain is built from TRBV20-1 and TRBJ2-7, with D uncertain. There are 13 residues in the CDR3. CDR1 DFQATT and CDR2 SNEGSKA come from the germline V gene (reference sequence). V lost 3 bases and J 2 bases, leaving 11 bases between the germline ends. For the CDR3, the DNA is TGCAGTGCTAGTCTCAACAGACCCTACGAGCAGTACTTC. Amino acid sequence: CSASLNRPYEQYF.

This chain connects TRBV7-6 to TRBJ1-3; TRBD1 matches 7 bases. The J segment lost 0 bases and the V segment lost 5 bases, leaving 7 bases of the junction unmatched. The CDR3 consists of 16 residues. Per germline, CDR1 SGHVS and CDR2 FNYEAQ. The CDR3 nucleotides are TGTGCCAGCAGCAAGGGACAGCCGCGCTCTGGAAACACCATATATTTT. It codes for CASSKGQPRSGNTIYF.

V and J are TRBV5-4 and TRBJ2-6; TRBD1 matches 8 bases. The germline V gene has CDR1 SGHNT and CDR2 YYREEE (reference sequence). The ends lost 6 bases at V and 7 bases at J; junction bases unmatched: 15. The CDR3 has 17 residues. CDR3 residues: CASTVGQGPLEANVLTF. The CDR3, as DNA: TGTGCCAGCACCGTTGGACAGGGCCCACTTGAAGCCAACGTCCTGACTTTC.

The CDR3 nucleotides are TGTGCCAGCAGTTGGTCAGGGGGCAATGAAGCTTTCTTT. This codes for CASSWSGGNEAFF. V is TRBV27 and J is TRBJ1-1, with TRBD1 matching 8 bases. The junction had 5 bases not matched to a gene; V was cut back by 4 bases and J by 7 bases. There are 13 residues in the CDR3. In germline, CDR1 is MNHEY, CDR2 SMNVEV (reference sequence).

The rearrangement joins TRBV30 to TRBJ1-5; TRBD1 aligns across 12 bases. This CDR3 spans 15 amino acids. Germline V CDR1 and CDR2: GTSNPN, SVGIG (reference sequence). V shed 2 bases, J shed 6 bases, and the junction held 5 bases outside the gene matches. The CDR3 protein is CAWSTGQGASQPQHF. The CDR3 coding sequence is TGTGCCTGGAGTACGGGACAGGGGGCAAGTCAGCCCCAGCATTTT.

DNA of the CDR3: TGCGCCAGCAGCCAAGCCGGGTCAGGGGACATCTATGGCTACACCTTC. Translation gives CASSQAGSGDIYGYTF. The chain is built from TRBV4-1 and TRBJ1-2; TRBD1 is a possible D gene (6 bases). Trimming removed 1 base at V and 4 bases at J, with 16 bases between. The CDR3 is 16 amino acids. The germline CDR1 and CDR2 sequences are MGHRA and YSYEKL.

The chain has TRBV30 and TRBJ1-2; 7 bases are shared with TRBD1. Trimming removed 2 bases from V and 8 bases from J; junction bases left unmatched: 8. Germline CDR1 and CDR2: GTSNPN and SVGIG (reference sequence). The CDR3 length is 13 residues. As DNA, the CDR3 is TGTGCCTGGAGTCCGGGGACAGAGACGGGCTACACCTTC. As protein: CAWSPGTETGYTF.

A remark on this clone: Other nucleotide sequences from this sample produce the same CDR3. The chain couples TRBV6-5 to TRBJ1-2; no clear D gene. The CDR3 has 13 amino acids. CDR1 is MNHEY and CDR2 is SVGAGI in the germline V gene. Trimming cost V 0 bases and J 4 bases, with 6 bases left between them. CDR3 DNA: TGTGCCAGCAGTTACTCGGCAGTCTATGGCTACACCTTC. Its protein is CASSYSAVYGYTF.

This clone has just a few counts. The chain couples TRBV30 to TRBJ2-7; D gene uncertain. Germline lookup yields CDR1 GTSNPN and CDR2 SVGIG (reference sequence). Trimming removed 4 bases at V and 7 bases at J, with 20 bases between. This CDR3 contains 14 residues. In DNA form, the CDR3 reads TGTGCCTGGATTGAACCTGGAGCTGTTTGGGAGCAGTACTTC. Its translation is CAWIEPGAVWEQYF.

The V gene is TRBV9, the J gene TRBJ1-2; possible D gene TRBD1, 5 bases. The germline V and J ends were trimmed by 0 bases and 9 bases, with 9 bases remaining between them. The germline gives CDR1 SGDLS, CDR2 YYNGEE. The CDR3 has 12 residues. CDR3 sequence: CASSVEWGRYTF. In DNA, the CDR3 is TGTGCCAGCAGCGTAGAATGGGGCCGCTACACCTTC.

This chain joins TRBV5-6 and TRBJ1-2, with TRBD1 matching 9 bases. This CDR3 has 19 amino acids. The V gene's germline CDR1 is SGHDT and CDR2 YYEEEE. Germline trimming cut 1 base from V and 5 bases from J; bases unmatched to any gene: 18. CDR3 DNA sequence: TGTGCCAGCAGCTTGAGTTTCGGGACAGGGATCGGTAAGGGGTATGGCTACACCTTC. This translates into CASSLSFGTGIGKGYGYTF. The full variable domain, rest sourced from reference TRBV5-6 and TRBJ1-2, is DAGVTQSPTHLIKTRGQQVTLRCSPKSGHDTVSWYQQALGQGPQFIFQYYEEEERQRGNFPDRFSGHQFPNYSSELNVNALLLGDSALYLCASSLSFGTGIGKGYGYTFGSGTRLTVV.

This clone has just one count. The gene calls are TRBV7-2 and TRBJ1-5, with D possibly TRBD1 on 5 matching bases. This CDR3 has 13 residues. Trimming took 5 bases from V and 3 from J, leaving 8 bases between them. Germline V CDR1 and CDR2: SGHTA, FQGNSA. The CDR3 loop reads CASSRQNNQPQHF. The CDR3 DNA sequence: TGTGCCAGCAGCCGACAGAACAATCAGCCCCAGCATTTT.

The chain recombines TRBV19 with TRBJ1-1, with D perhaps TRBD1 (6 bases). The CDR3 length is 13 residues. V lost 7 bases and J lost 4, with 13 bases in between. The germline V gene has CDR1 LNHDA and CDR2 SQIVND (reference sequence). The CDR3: CASTYRDGTEAFF. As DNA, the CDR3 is TGTGCCAGTACCTACAGGGATGGCACTGAAGCTTTCTTT.

CDR3 DNA: TGTGCCAGCAGCCCCTCGACAGGGAGGAACACTGAAGCTTTCTTT. Protein sequence: CASSPSTGRNTEAFF. This rearrangement joins TRBV7-3 to TRBJ1-1; 7 positions agree with TRBD1. CDR1 is SGHTA and CDR2 is FQGTGA in the germline V gene. Trimming took 5 bases from V and 1 from J; bases not matched to a gene: 7. This CDR3 region has 15 residues.

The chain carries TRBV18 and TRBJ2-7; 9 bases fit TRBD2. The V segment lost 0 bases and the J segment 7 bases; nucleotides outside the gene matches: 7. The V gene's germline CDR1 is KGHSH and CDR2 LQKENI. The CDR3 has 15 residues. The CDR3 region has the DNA TGTGCCAGCTCACCACCTAGCGGGGGCTTAGGTGAGCAGTACTTC. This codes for CASSPPSGGLGEQYF.

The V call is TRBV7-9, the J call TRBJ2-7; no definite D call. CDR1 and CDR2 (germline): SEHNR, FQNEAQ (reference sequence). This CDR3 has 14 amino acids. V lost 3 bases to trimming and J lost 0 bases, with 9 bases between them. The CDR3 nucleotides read TGTGCCAGCAGCTTTGGAGAAACCTCCTACGAGCAGTACTTC. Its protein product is CASSFGETSYEQYF.